Listed here are 15 T cell receptor beta chains from one sample, sequenced in a study of T-cell reconstitution after alpha-beta-depleted transplantation in children. TCRbeta library preparation incorporated unique molecular identifiers. TCRdb fed the PCR reads into MiXCR, producing one record per CDR3 protein. The sample yields about 980,000 distinct CDR3 sequences, about 29% seen once. This sample comprised PBMCs, mostly from graft donor cells, obtained 360 days after TCRalphabeta/CD19-depleted stem cell transplant. The origin of the receptors is a boy younger than two who had a stem cell transplant for SCID, so the T cells may come from the graft donor.

The chain has TRBV27 and TRBJ1-6; 7 bases align to TRBD1. Germline lookup yields CDR1 MNHEY and CDR2 SMNVEV (reference sequence). CDR3 size: 15 residues. With 5 bases clipped from V and 11 bases from J, the junction kept 12 bases outside the gene matches. CDR3: CASSLPDRAGAPLHF. DNA of the CDR3: TGTGCCAGCAGTCTCCCTGACAGGGCAGGGGCACCCCTCCACTTT.

The chain couples TRBV7-9 to TRBJ1-1, with no clear D. The germline V gene has CDR1 SEHNR and CDR2 FQNEAQ (reference sequence). Trimming cost V 5 bases and J 10 bases, with 17 bases left between them. CDR3 size: 13 residues. CDR3 DNA sequence: TGTGCCAGCAGCCCCAGACCCGGCAAGACAGCTTTCTTT. Its translation is CASSPRPGKTAFF.

CDR3 amino acids: CASSAGLSFTDTQYF. The DNA of the CDR3 is TGTGCCAGCTCAGCAGGACTTTCTTTCACAGATACGCAGTATTTT. The genes are TRBV18 and TRBJ2-3, with D possibly being TRBD2 (5 bases). V lost 5 bases and J 2 bases, leaving 14 bases between the germline ends. This CDR3 comprises 15 residues. Germline V lookup: CDR1 KGHSH, CDR2 LQKENI. The whole variable domain, filled in from reference TRBV18 and TRBJ2-3, reads NAGVMQNPRHLVRRRGQEARLRCSPMKGHSHVYWYRQLPEEGLKFMVYLQKENIIDESGMPKERFSAEFPKEGPSILRIQQVVRGDSAAYFCASSAGLSFTDTQYFGPGTRLTVL.

This sequence joins TRBV5-1 and TRBJ2-7; no reliable D call. The germline V gene has CDR1 SGHRS and CDR2 YFSETQ. The CDR3 sequence is 14 residues long. Between the trimmed V and J ends, which lost 0 bases and 3 bases, there was a span of 10 bases. The CDR3, as DNA: TGCGCCAGCAGCTTGGACAGCATTTTCTACGAGCAGTACTTC. This gives the protein CASSLDSIFYEQYF.

This clonotype has only a few counts. The chain carries TRBV9 and TRBJ1-2; tentative D call: TRBD1 (6 bases). The germline gives CDR1 SGDLS, CDR2 YYNGEE. Trimming stripped 0 bases from V and 4 bases from J, with 16 bases between. The CDR3 has 16 residues. CDR3 protein: CASSVEESGVGYGYTF. For the CDR3, the DNA is TGTGCCAGCAGCGTAGAGGAGTCAGGGGTTGGCTATGGCTACACCTTC.

This chain links TRBV9 with TRBJ2-3; D gene unclear. V lost 1 base to trimming and J lost 1 base, with 13 bases between them. The CDR3 loop spans 16 amino acids. CDR1 is SGDLS and CDR2 is YYNGEE in the germline V gene. CDR3 amino acids: CASSVHGFLGTDTQYF. CDR3 nucleotides: TGTGCCAGCAGCGTACACGGATTCCTAGGCACAGATACGCAGTATTTT.

This clonotype was seen many times. The chain is built from TRBV5-1 and TRBJ2-1; 13 bases are a match to TRBD2. The V segment lost 3 bases and the J segment 9 bases; nucleotides outside the gene matches: 6. Per the germline V gene, CDR1 is SGHRS and CDR2 is YFSETQ. The CDR3 spans 15 residues. The CDR3: CASSSGLAGSIEQFF. The DNA of the CDR3 is TGCGCCAGCAGCTCGGGACTAGCGGGAAGTATTGAGCAGTTCTTC.

The chain is built from TRBV6-1 and TRBJ1-1; the match to TRBD1 covers 10 bases. V gave up 6 bases and J gave up 5 bases; unmatched junction bases: 9. This CDR3 comprises 15 residues. Germline assignment: CDR1 MNHNS and CDR2 SASEGT. CDR3 protein: CASSSPRTGGTEAFF. The CDR3 coding sequence is TGTGCCAGCAGCTCCCCAAGGACAGGGGGGACTGAAGCTTTCTTT.

This sequence joins TRBV2 and TRBJ2-2; D ambiguous. V dropped 8 bases and J dropped 2 bases, with 15 bases sitting between them. CDR1 and CDR2 from the germline V gene are SNHLY and FYNNEI. The CDR3 has 15 amino acids. DNA for the CDR3: TGTGCCAGCGGCCCTCGGGCCAGTAACACCGGGGAGCTGTTTTTT. Encoded protein: CASGPRASNTGELFF.

This clonotype was counted a few times. The chain joins TRBV4-3 to TRBJ2-6; the D is unclear. V was pared by 3 bases and J by 0 bases, with 15 bases between. CDR1 LGHNA and CDR2 YSLEER come from the germline V gene. CDR3 length equals 18 residues. Here the CDR3 DNA reads TGCGCCAGCAGCCAGAGACCGAAGCTACACTCTGGGGCCAACGTCCTGACTTTC. Translating gives CASSQRPKLHSGANVLTF.

The gene calls are TRBV5-1 and TRBJ2-5; 7 nucleotides line up with TRBD1. The CDR3 extends over 14 amino acids. The germline CDR1 and CDR2 sequences are SGHRS and YFSETQ. The ends lost 4 bases at V and 1 base at J; junction bases unmatched: 4. The CDR3 region is CASSPQGVQETQYF. The CDR3 DNA is TGCGCCAGCAGCCCCCAGGGGGTCCAAGAGACCCAGTACTTC.

V usage is TRBV2 and J usage is TRBJ2-3; TRBD2 matches at 8 bases. The CDR3 has 15 residues. CDR1 is SNHLY and CDR2 is FYNNEI in the germline V gene. V shed 5 bases and J 4 bases; nucleotides not matched to a gene: 8. DNA of the CDR3: TGTGCCAGCAGTTTACTAAGCGGGGGCTCAGATACGCAGTATTTT. Amino acid sequence: CASSLLSGGSDTQYF.

This clonotype was seen a handful of times. J is TRBJ1-1 and V is TRBV7-9; 8 bases align to TRBD1. V lost 5 bases and J lost 0; bases outside the gene matches: 8. The CDR3 is 16 amino acids. CDR1 and CDR2 from the germline V gene are SEHNR and FQNEAQ (reference sequence). The CDR3 reads CASSAEGQVVNTEAFF. CDR3 coding DNA: TGTGCCAGCAGCGCGGAGGGACAGGTGGTGAACACTGAAGCTTTCTTT.

The table lists this clonotype with a few counts. The chain carries TRBV20-1 and TRBJ2-5; D not resolved. The CDR3 covers 16 residues. V lost 3 bases and J lost 2, with 19 bases in between. Germline V lookup: CDR1 DFQATT, CDR2 SNEGSKA (reference sequence). The CDR3 protein is CSASRSGPVFQETQYF. The CDR3, as DNA: TGCAGTGCTAGCCGGTCGGGCCCCGTTTTTCAAGAGACCCAGTACTTC.

This clonotype was counted at least ten times. This chain connects TRBV6-1 to TRBJ2-4; D unclear. The V end lost 6 bases, the J end lost 2 bases, and 17 bases lay between the germline ends. Germline loops: CDR1 MNHNS, CDR2 SASEGT. This CDR3 has 16 amino acids. The CDR3: CASSPRATSTKNIQYF. The CDR3 nucleotides read TGTGCCAGCAGCCCCCGGGCCACCTCTACCAAAAACATTCAGTACTTC.